The next 27 T cell receptor beta chains were all read from a single sample in a study of blood T cells in healthy people across ages (dated by TCRdb to about 2015). The method was 5' RACE. TCRdb names Illumina HiSeq 2500 as the instrument used. A second PCR of roughly 7 to 11 cycles was performed with a sample-barcoded 5' primer and a J-beta primer mix. The raw public data were reprocessed by TCRdb itself: fastp quality trimming at Q25, MiXCR clonotype calling, in-frame beta chains only. Entries that share a CDR3 protein sequence are merged under the most common genes and DNA. A total of hundreds of thousands of distinct CDR3 sequences appear in this sample, 52% of them only once. The ten largest clones take up approximately 13% of the sample. The specimen was blood. The receptors derive from a woman older than 75 in good health.

V is TRBV20-1 and J is TRBJ2-5; D uncertain. The V end was cut by 3 bases, the J end by 3 bases, with 14 bases between. Germline V gene lookup returns CDR1 DFQATT and CDR2 SNEGSKA (reference sequence). The CDR3 has 14 amino acids. In DNA, the CDR3 is TGCAGTGCTAGCGTGCAGACCTTGAAAGAGACCCAGTACTTC. This gives the protein CSASVQTLKETQYF.

The rearrangement links TRBV6-6 to TRBJ2-3, with TRBD1 identical over 8 bases. V lost 6 bases and J lost 0; bases outside the gene matches: 8. CDR1 is MNHNY and CDR2 is SVGAGI in the germline V gene (reference sequence). The CDR3 is made up of 16 amino acids. The CDR3 bases are TGTGCCAGCAGGCCCCCCGGGACAGGTAGCACAGATACGCAGTATTTT. As protein: CASRPPGTGSTDTQYF.

This clonotype was observed a few times. The rearrangement joins TRBV25-1 to TRBJ2-3; D call uncertain. V was trimmed by 2 bases and J by 0 bases, leaving 9 bases between them. The CDR3 extends over 15 amino acids. CDR1 and CDR2 (germline): MGHDK, SYGVNS. The CDR3 sequence: CASSEEWGSTDTQYF. The DNA of the CDR3 is TGTGCCAGCAGTGAAGAATGGGGAAGCACAGATACGCAGTATTTT.

This chain uses TRBV20-1 with TRBJ2-7; D ambiguous. Germline lookup yields CDR1 DFQATT and CDR2 SNEGSKA (reference sequence). The V end was cut by 0 bases, the J end by 3 bases, with 6 bases between. The CDR3 spans 12 residues. This CDR3 is CSARELYYEQYF. The CDR3 DNA is TGCAGTGCTAGAGAGCTTTACTACGAGCAGTACTTC.

This clonotype appeared many times. The chain uses TRBV7-3 and TRBJ2-1, with 9 bases fitting TRBD1. The CDR3 is 16 residues long. V lost 3 bases and J lost 13; bases outside the gene matches: 16. Germline CDR1 is SGHTA and CDR2 is FQGTGA. The CDR3, as DNA: TGTGCCAGCAGCTTTGGGGGGTCGGACAGGGGCCCATATCAGTTCTTC. Its protein product is CASSFGGSDRGPYQFF. Full variable domain (missing parts from reference TRBV7-3 and TRBJ2-1): GAGVSQTPSNKVTEKGKYVELRCDPISGHTALYWYRQSLGQGPEFLIYFQGTGAADDSGLPNDRFFAVRPEGSVSTLKIQRTERGDSAVYLCASSFGGSDRGPYQFFGPGTRLTVL.

This sequence joins TRBV12-3 or TRBV12-4 and TRBJ2-1; TRBD2 matches at 9 bases. Losses at the gene ends were 8 bases for V and 4 bases for J; bases not matched to a gene: 6. The CDR3 sequence is 14 residues long. The CDR3 DNA reads TGTGCCAGCCAACCTAGCGGGGCGTACAATGAGCAGTTCTTC. Translation: CASQPSGAYNEQFF.

The genes are TRBV29-1 and TRBJ2-4; a weak D match, TRBD1 (6 bases). Trimming pared 4 bases from V and 1 base from J, leaving 11 bases between. The CDR3 runs 14 residues. Germline assignment: CDR1 SQVTM and CDR2 ANQGSEA. The CDR3 here is CSVGGPEAKNIQYF. CDR3 nucleotides: TGCAGCGTTGGGGGGCCCGAGGCCAAAAACATTCAGTACTTC.

This clonotype was seen at least ten times. The chain employs TRBV18 and TRBJ2-1; TRBD1 is a possible D gene (6 bases). Trimming took 1 base from V and 7 from J, leaving 8 bases between them. Germline V gene data show CDR1 as KGHSH and CDR2 as LQKENI. The CDR3 is 13 amino acids. Written as DNA, the CDR3 is TGTGCCAGCTCACCACTAACAGGGAATGAGCAGTTCTTC. This codes for CASSPLTGNEQFF.

In this sample, this clonotype turned up many times. The chain has TRBV27 and TRBJ1-5; D is undetermined. CDR3 length: 15 residues. Trimming took 3 bases from V and 1 from J, leaving 10 bases between them. Germline CDR1 reads MNHEY; CDR2 reads SMNVEV (reference sequence). The CDR3 spells CASSLDGSSNQPQHF. DNA of the CDR3: TGTGCCAGCAGTTTGGATGGTTCGAGCAATCAGCCCCAGCATTTT.

The table lists this clonotype with a count of one. The rearrangement joins TRBV2 to TRBJ2-5, with a possible D match to TRBD1 (6 bases). The germline V and J ends were trimmed by 9 bases and 11 bases, with 25 bases remaining between them. The CDR3 is 14 residues long. CDR1 SNHLY and CDR2 FYNNEI come from the germline V gene. CDR3 region: CASPAGEMNNEQYF. The DNA for the CDR3 is TGTGCCAGTCCCGCAGGGGAGATGAACAATGAGCAGTACTTC.

Worth noting for this clonotype: A read error may explain this, as a much larger clone is one base away. The genes are TRBV28 and TRBJ2-1, with D possibly being TRBD1 or TRBD2 (5 bases each). The CDR3 runs to 16 residues. Germline V gene lookup returns CDR1 MDHEN and CDR2 SYDVKM. CDR3 DNA: TGTACCAGCAGCTCTCCAACGGGACGGGTATACAATGAGCAGTTCTTC. Translation gives CTSSSPTGRVYNEQFF.

This sequence joins TRBV12-3 or TRBV12-4 and TRBJ2-5; D perhaps matches TRBD1 (5 bases). This CDR3 has 13 amino acids. V was trimmed by 4 bases and J by 5 bases, leaving 11 bases between them. CDR3 coding DNA: TGTGCCAGCAGTTGGAACAGGCGGGAGACCCAGTACTTC. Encoded protein: CASSWNRRETQYF.

This clonotype was counted at least ten times. This chain connects TRBV19 to TRBJ2-3, with 7 bases matching TRBD2. Looked up from germline, CDR1 is LNHDA and CDR2 is SQIVND (reference sequence). V gave up 3 bases and J gave up 5 bases; unmatched junction bases: 8. The CDR3 runs 15 residues. CDR3 sequence: CASSIVGRQGDTQYF. CDR3 bases: TGTGCCAGTAGTATTGTCGGGAGGCAGGGAGATACGCAGTATTTT.

This sequence joins TRBV20-1 and TRBJ1-6; tentative D call: TRBD1 (5 bases). The germline V gene has CDR1 DFQATT and CDR2 SNEGSKA (reference sequence). The V and J ends lost 0 bases and 4 bases respectively, with 7 bases between them. This CDR3 has 14 amino acids. This CDR3 is CSARDPGYNSPLHF. Written as DNA, the CDR3 is TGCAGTGCTAGAGATCCAGGGTATAATTCACCCCTCCACTTT.

V usage is TRBV5-1 and J usage is TRBJ2-3; D unresolved. The CDR3 has 14 amino acids. Deletions cut 4 bases from V and 6 bases from J, with 15 bases between. CDR1 and CDR2 (germline): SGHRS, YFSETQ. As DNA, the CDR3 is TGCGCCAGCAGCGTGGCACAGCCTGGTGATACGCAGTATTTT. Its translation: CASSVAQPGDTQYF.

This chain links TRBV20-1 with TRBJ2-5; 7 nucleotides line up with TRBD2. The V and J ends lost 0 bases and 4 bases, in that order; junction bases with no gene match: 11. The CDR3 runs to 16 residues. Germline V gives CDR1 DFQATT, CDR2 SNEGSKA (reference sequence). The CDR3 nucleotides read TGCAGTGCTAGAGATCGAGGGCGAGCGGGGAGAGAGACCCAGTACTTC. As protein: CSARDRGRAGRETQYF.

Of note for this clonotype: Being one base from a much bigger clone, this may be a read error. The CDR3 is CASSEDQAGDPYNEQYF. Here the CDR3 DNA reads TGTGCCAGCAGTGAAGATCAGGCGGGGGACCCCTACAATGAGCAGTACTTC. V usage is TRBV2 and J usage is TRBJ2-7, with 7 nucleotides matching TRBD2. This CDR3 region has 17 residues. Per germline, CDR1 SNHLY and CDR2 FYNNEI. V was pared by 1 base and J by 7 bases, with 16 bases of the junction left unmatched.

This clonotype was picked up many times. The rearrangement joins TRBV4-1 to TRBJ2-1; D is possibly TRBD1 (6 bases). This CDR3 contains 14 residues. Trimming took 2 bases from V and 8 from J, leaving 13 bases between them. Germline CDR1 and CDR2: MGHRA and YSYEKL. The CDR3 spells CASSQPLGGYEQFF. The CDR3 nucleotides read TGCGCCAGCAGCCAACCACTAGGGGGTTATGAGCAGTTCTTC.

Many counts were recorded for this clonotype. The chain couples TRBV7-2 to TRBJ2-5; D gene ambiguous. The CDR3 consists of 13 residues. V was trimmed by 5 bases and J by 4 bases, leaving 11 bases between them. Germline V CDR1 and CDR2: SGHTA, FQGNSA. In nucleotides, the CDR3 is TGTGCCAGCAGCCAGATGGGGTTAGAGACCCAGTACTTC. It is translated as CASSQMGLETQYF.

The CDR3 DNA is TGCAGCGTTCGTCCAGGGAAAGGATCAGATACGCAGTATTTT. This translates into CSVRPGKGSDTQYF. The chain combines TRBV29-1 with TRBJ2-3, with D tentatively TRBD1 (5 bases). The CDR3 extends over 14 amino acids. CDR1 SQVTM and CDR2 ANQGSEA come from the germline V gene. Trimming pared 5 bases from V and 4 bases from J, leaving 16 bases between.

Points on this clonotype: Being one base from a much bigger clone, this may be a read error. The V call is TRBV6-6, the J call TRBJ2-3, with D perhaps TRBD1 or TRBD2 (5 bases each). Germline V CDR1 and CDR2: MNHNY, SVGAGI (reference sequence). The CDR3 consists of 16 residues. V was pared by 5 bases and J by 3 bases, with 18 bases between. The CDR3 nucleotides are TGTGCCAGCAGTCACACGGGACGAGCGGTAACAGATACGCAGTATTTT. Translation: CASSHTGRAVTDTQYF.

The genes are TRBV6-5 and TRBJ2-3, with TRBD2 matching 12 bases. The CDR3 length is 18 residues. V lost 4 bases, J lost 1 base, and 9 bases stayed unmatched. Germline values: CDR1 MNHEY, CDR2 SVGAGI. CDR3 amino acids: CASSWTSGARIGTDTQYF. The CDR3 bases are TGTGCCAGCAGTTGGACTAGCGGGGCCCGAATTGGCACAGATACGCAGTATTTT.

This clonotype appeared many times. This chain connects TRBV3-1 to TRBJ2-3, with TRBD2 identical over 7 bases. The CDR3 contains 14 residues. Per germline, CDR1 LGHDT and CDR2 YNNKEL (reference sequence). V lost 2 bases and J lost 4; bases outside the gene matches: 3. The DNA of the CDR3 is TGTGCCAGCAGCCAACAACTAGCGCCAGATACGCAGTATTTT. Residues: CASSQQLAPDTQYF.

Ten or more counts support this clonotype. The rearrangement joins TRBV20-1 to TRBJ2-3; D gene ambiguous. Germline CDR1 DFQATT, CDR2 SNEGSKA (reference sequence). V was clipped by 0 bases and J by 1 base, with 5 bases between them. The CDR3 runs to 13 residues. DNA of the CDR3: TGCAGTGCTAGAGATCCCCGCACAGATACGCAGTATTTT. It yields the protein CSARDPRTDTQYF.

With regard to this clonotype: It may be a read error: a sequence one base away is much more abundant. The chain uses TRBV7-3 and TRBJ2-5, with a tentative D call TRBD1 (5 bases). Deletions cut 3 bases from V and 11 bases from J, with 16 bases between. Germline lookup yields CDR1 SGHTA and CDR2 FQGTGA. This CDR3 has 13 amino acids. CDR3 coding DNA: TGTGCCAGCAGCTTCCAGGGTGGGGATGAGCAGTACTTC. It is translated as CASSFQGGDEQYF. The variable domain in full, completed from reference TRBV7-3 and TRBJ2-5, reads GAGVSQTPSNKVTEKGKYVELRCDPISGHTALYWYRQSLGQGPEFLIYFQGTGAADDSGLPNDRFFAVRPEGSVSTLKIQRTERGDSAVYLCASSFQGGDEQYFGPGTRLLVL.

This clonotype has ten or more counts. V gene TRBV7-8 combines with J gene TRBJ2-7; D possibly matches TRBD1 or TRBD2 (6 bases each). Trimming took 5 bases from V and 4 from J, leaving 18 bases between them. This CDR3 has 15 residues. CDR1 is SGHVS, CDR2 FQNEAQ, per germline. CDR3 loop: CASSRGLDRIYEQYF. CDR3 coding DNA: TGTGCCAGCAGCCGGGGGCTCGATAGGATATACGAGCAGTACTTC.

To note about this clonotype: One end of the junction is discordant with germline, which a read error may explain. The CDR3 loop is CSSSQEQGSTDTQYF. CDR3 nucleotides: TGTTCCAGCTCTCAAGAGCAGGGAAGCACAGATACGCAGTATTTT. V usage is TRBV18 and J usage is TRBJ2-3; possibly TRBD1 for D (5 bases). CDR1 and CDR2 (germline): KGHSH, LQKENI. The CDR3 contains 15 residues.